This T cell receptor (beta chain) appears in the sequencing data of a study of T-cell reconstitution after alpha-beta-depleted transplantation in children. Findings of the study overall: For some patients, TCRbeta diversity was high at day 60 because of recipient T cells and thymic progenitors that survived. Among T cells one year after transplant, newly produced cells accounted for most counts and diversity.

The table lists this clonotype with many counts. Its antigen is not identified. Unique molecular identifiers were incorporated into the prepared TCRbeta library. Using its own MiXCR run on the PCR reads, TCRdb lists one record per CDR3 protein. This sample yields roughly 220,000 distinct CDR3 sequences, of which around 9.2% are seen a single time; approximately 40% belongs to the top ten. The CDR3 is 14 residues long. Trimming pared 1 base from V and 6 bases from J, leaving 10 bases between. The germline gives CDR1 SGHAT, CDR2 FQNNGV. The TCR was taken from a male patient between 2 and 10 years old who had a stem cell transplant for acute myeloid leukemia, so the T cells may come from the graft donor. The chain links TRBV11-2 to TRBJ1-5; D is perhaps TRBD1 (5 bases). The sequencing used PBMCs, mostly from graft donor cells, collected 360 days after TCRalphabeta/CD19-depleted stem cell transplant. CDR3 sequence (DNA): TGTGCCAGCAGCTTAGGTTCAGGGCGTCAGCCCCAGCATTTT. Its protein is CASSLGSGRQPQHF.